This passage covers 21 T cell receptor beta chains from one sample sequenced in a study of long-term antiretroviral therapy in people with HIV. At the survey level, the v3.0 immunoSEQ assay was run. TCRdb's copy holds only in-frame clones and misses some; the assay was immunoSEQ multiplex PCR. Counted here are some 5,600 clones, approximately 78% occurring once; the ten biggest clones make up about a tenth. The input for sequencing was unsorted PBMCs, taken 1.8 years before starting antiretroviral therapy. The origin of the receptors is a man aged 35 to 55 with HIV.

By sample share, this clone is large. The rearrangement joins TRBV6-6 to TRBJ1-5, with D possibly TRBD1 on 5 matching bases. This CDR3 has 14 amino acids. Germline CDR1 reads MNHNY; CDR2 reads SVGAGI (reference sequence). Trimming stripped 0 bases from V and 8 bases from J, with 11 bases between. This chain's CDR3 is CASSYSGGNEPQHF. The CDR3 DNA reads TGTGCCAGCAGTTACTCTGGGGGGAATGAGCCCCAGCATTTT.

This clone appeared a single time. V gene TRBV5-1 combines with J gene TRBJ1-2; D is ambiguous. V was trimmed by 0 bases and J by 4 bases, leaving 10 bases between them. The CDR3 spans 14 residues. Germline values: CDR1 SGHRS, CDR2 YFSETQ. The DNA for the CDR3 is TGCGCCAGCAGCTTGGGAGGAGTGGGCTATGGCTACACCTTC. Translated, it gives CASSLGGVGYGYTF.

The chain employs TRBV7-2 and TRBJ2-2; D gene uncertain. There are 14 residues in the CDR3. Germline CDR1 reads SGHTA; CDR2 reads FQGNSA. Deletions cut 6 bases from V and 1 base from J, with 9 bases between. CDR3 in DNA: TGTGCCAGCAGATCTAGAGGGAACACCGGGGAGCTGTTTTTT. This sequence encodes CASRSRGNTGELFF. Variable domain in full (rest from reference TRBV7-2 and TRBJ2-2): GAGVSQSPSNKVTEKGKDVELRCDPISGHTALYWYRQSLGQGLEFLIYFQGNSAPDKSGLPSDRFSAERTGGSVSTLTIQRTQQEDSAVYLCASRSRGNTGELFFGEGSRLTVL.

CDR3 nucleotides: TGTGCCAGCAGCTTGGGCAGGGGAGAGACCCAGTACTTC. Protein sequence: CASSLGRGETQYF. The V gene is TRBV5-6, the J gene TRBJ2-5; the D gene is possibly TRBD1 (6 bases). This CDR3 contains 13 residues. Germline loops: CDR1 SGHDT, CDR2 YYEEEE. Trimming removed 0 bases at V and 4 bases at J, with 7 bases between.

The chain uses TRBV12-1 and TRBJ1-2. TRBV12-1 is a pseudogene segment. The CDR3 runs to 18 residues. CDR3 residues: CASSLIKKDAKANYGYTF. DNA for the CDR3: TGTGCCAGCAGCTTGATTAAGAAGGACGCCAAAGCTAACTATGGCTACACCTTC.

The J gene is TRBJ2-3, the V gene TRBV18, with D tentatively TRBD1 or TRBD2 (5 bases each). This CDR3 is built from 15 residues. Trimming stripped 8 bases from V and 1 base from J, with 16 bases between. Germline CDR1 KGHSH, CDR2 LQKENI. In DNA form, the CDR3 reads TGTGCCAGCGCCAGCTCGAGGGGTGGCACAGATACGCAGTATTTT. Translation: CASASSRGGTDTQYF.

The CDR3 coding sequence is TGTGCCAGCAGTTTATCCCGACTAGCGGGAGGCACAGATACGCAGTATTTT. Protein: CASSLSRLAGGTDTQYF. The gene calls are TRBV28 and TRBJ2-3; TRBD2 aligns across 12 bases. There are 17 residues in the CDR3. Per the germline V gene, CDR1 is MDHEN and CDR2 is SYDVKM. J was trimmed by 1 base and V by 1 base; bases with no gene match: 3.

The chain links TRBV7-2 to TRBJ2-5; D call uncertain. Trimming stripped 1 base from V and 0 bases from J, with 6 bases between. The CDR3 length is 14 residues. Germline CDR1 SGHTA, CDR2 FQGNSA. This CDR3 is CASSLGTHQETQYF. The CDR3 bases are TGTGCCAGCAGCTTAGGGACCCACCAAGAGACCCAGTACTTC.

The chain employs TRBV28 and TRBJ2-3; D ambiguous. V lost 5 bases and J 2 bases, leaving 8 bases between the germline ends. Germline CDR1 and CDR2: MDHEN and SYDVKM. The CDR3 loop spans 13 amino acids. The CDR3 bases are TGTGCCAGCAGTATGCCCCCCACAGATACGCAGTATTTT. This codes for CASSMPPTDTQYF.

The V call is TRBV7-6, the J call TRBJ2-7; D remains unclear. There are 14 residues in the CDR3. Germline CDR1 and CDR2: SGHVS and FNYEAQ. Trimming removed 0 bases at V and 4 bases at J, with 10 bases between. The CDR3 region is CASSLASVDYEQYF. The CDR3, as DNA: TGTGCCAGCAGCTTAGCGAGCGTGGATTACGAGCAGTACTTC. Using reference TRBV7-6 and TRBJ2-7 for the parts outside the CDR3, the full variable domain is GAGVSQSPRYKVTKRGQDVALRCDPISGHVSLYWYRQALGQGPEFLTYFNYEAQQDKSGLPNDRFSAERPEGSISTLTIQRTEQRDSAMYRCASSLASVDYEQYFGPGTRLTVT.

V usage is TRBV15 and J usage is TRBJ2-7, with 7 positions matching TRBD2. The germline CDR1 and CDR2 sequences are LNHNV and YYDKDF (reference sequence). Germline trimming cut 0 bases from V and 7 bases from J; bases unmatched to any gene: 12. This CDR3 is built from 16 residues. The CDR3 DNA sequence: TGTGCCACCAGCAGAGATCGGGGAGGGCCATCTTTGGAGCAGTACTTC. This translates into CATSRDRGGPSLEQYF.

This clone showed up just once. The CDR3: CASSNADRVNQPQHF. CDR3 coding DNA: TGTGCCAGCAGCAATGCGGACAGGGTGAATCAGCCCCAGCATTTT. The gene calls are TRBV5-4 and TRBJ1-5, with 8 bases fitting TRBD1. CDR1 and CDR2 (germline): SGHNT, YYREEE (reference sequence). This CDR3 has 15 residues. The V gene end was trimmed by 4 bases and the J gene end by 4 bases; junction bases not matched to a gene: 7. Looking up the rest from reference TRBV5-4 and TRBJ1-5 gives the full variable domain: ETGVTQSPTHLIKTRGQQVTLRCSSQSGHNTVSWYQQALGQGPQFIFQYYREEENGRGNFPPRFSGLQFPNYSSELNVNALELDDSALYLCASSNADRVNQPQHFGDGTRLSIL.

The chain links TRBV5-1 to TRBJ2-6; 7 bases align to TRBD1. The CDR3 has 16 residues. Germline V CDR1 and CDR2: SGHRS, YFSETQ. J gave up 6 bases and V 4 bases, and 10 bases lay outside the gene matches. CDR3 sequence: CASSRTGSGEANVLTF. CDR3 DNA sequence: TGCGCCAGCAGCCGGACAGGCTCTGGTGAGGCCAACGTCCTGACTTTC.

The CDR3 DNA sequence: TGTGCCAGCAGTTCGGCCATCTACAATGAGCAGTTCTTC. Encoded protein: CASSSAIYNEQFF. The chain combines TRBV6-5 with TRBJ2-1; D not resolved. V dropped 4 bases and J dropped 3 bases, with 7 bases sitting between them. The length of the CDR3 is 13 residues. Germline CDR1 is MNHEY and CDR2 is SVGAGI.

This clone was detected a few times. The chain combines TRBV11-2 with TRBJ2-2; weak D call: TRBD2 (6 bases). V dropped 1 base and J dropped 5 bases, with 8 bases sitting between them. Germline V gene data show CDR1 as SGHAT and CDR2 as FQNNGV. The CDR3 contains 14 residues. In DNA form, the CDR3 reads TGTGCCAGCAGCTTAGTCGGGGGAACCGGGGAGCTGTTTTTT. Its translation is CASSLVGGTGELFF.

The rearrangement links TRBV28 to TRBJ2-7, with 9 bases lining up with TRBD1. CDR1 is MDHEN, CDR2 SYDVKM, per germline. The CDR3 covers 14 residues. Trimming took 5 bases from V and 7 from J; bases not matched to a gene: 9. The CDR3: CASSPDRGMGEQYF. For the CDR3, the DNA is TGTGCCAGCAGTCCGGACAGGGGTATGGGGGAGCAGTACTTC.

This clone was seen only a few times. The chain has TRBV7-3 and TRBJ2-7; D is ambiguous. The CDR3 contains 15 residues. CDR1 is SGHTA and CDR2 is FQGTGA in the germline V gene. Trimming left V 0 bases short and J 3 bases short, with 12 bases between. The DNA of the CDR3 is TGTGCCAGCAGCTTAACCCCGTCAGAGTACTACGAGCAGTACTTC. Protein product: CASSLTPSEYYEQYF.

The genes are TRBV6-5 and TRBJ2-5; D is perhaps TRBD1 (7 bases). This CDR3 is built from 13 residues. Germline V gene data show CDR1 as MNHEY and CDR2 as SVGAGI. V was pared by 2 bases and J by 7 bases, with 11 bases between. Written as DNA, the CDR3 is TGTGCCAGCAGTTACAGGCAGGGGGGGACCCAGTACTTC. This translates into CASSYRQGGTQYF.

V gene TRBV18 combines with J gene TRBJ2-7; 11 nucleotides match TRBD2. V was clipped by 5 bases and J by 3 bases; unmatched bases: 9. The CDR3 consists of 16 residues. From germline, CDR1 is KGHSH and CDR2 LQKENI. CDR3 residues: CASSSRLAGRIYEQYF. The CDR3 bases are TGTGCCAGCTCATCTAGACTAGCGGGGAGAATCTACGAGCAGTACTTC.

The CDR3 DNA reads as TGTGCCAGCTCACGTGTTAGGACAGGGGAGGTCCGGAACACTGAAGCTTTCTTT. Amino acids: CASSRVRTGEVRNTEAFF. This rearrangement joins TRBV18 to TRBJ1-1; 9 nucleotides line up with TRBD1. Germline-derived CDR1 and CDR2 are KGHSH and LQKENI. Trimming removed 4 bases from V and 1 base from J; junction bases left unmatched: 13. CDR3 size: 18 residues.

The rearrangement joins TRBV11-2 to TRBJ1-1; no reliable D call. The CDR3 runs to 14 residues. Germline lookup yields CDR1 SGHAT and CDR2 FQNNGV. Deletions cut 0 bases from V and 0 bases from J, with 5 bases between. This CDR3 reads CASSLEYMNTEAFF. The CDR3 region has the DNA TGTGCCAGCAGCTTAGAGTACATGAACACTGAAGCTTTCTTT.